These 16 T cell receptor beta chains came from one sample sequenced in a study of response to subunit inactivated influenza vaccine. TCRdb analysed the RT-PCR reads with MiXCR anew, one entry per CDR3 protein. The sample includes more than 250,000 distinct CDR3 sequences, 21% seen only once; the top ten take about a tenth. This specimen was PBMCs from blood, taken about 19 months after vaccination. The receptors shown here come from a man between 50 and 70 years old who received an inactivated influenza vaccine.

V usage is TRBV20-1 and J usage is TRBJ2-3; no definite D call. V lost 0 bases to trimming and J lost 0 bases, with 7 bases between them. This CDR3 comprises 14 residues. CDR1 is DFQATT, CDR2 SNEGSKA, per germline (reference sequence). CDR3 residues: CSARDRYSTDTQYF. The CDR3, as DNA: TGCAGTGCTAGAGATCGTTATAGCACAGATACGCAGTATTTT.

The sample holds a few counts of this clonotype. The chain employs TRBV12-3 or TRBV12-4 and TRBJ1-2; 7 bases line up with TRBD1. The length of the CDR3 is 14 residues. Unmatched junction bases numbered 7, after V lost 3 bases and J lost 6 bases. This CDR3 reads CASSFGQGENGYTF. DNA for the CDR3: TGTGCCAGCAGTTTCGGCCAGGGGGAGAATGGCTACACCTTC.

This clonotype was seen only a few times. Sequence at one end of the junction differs from germline and may be a read error. V usage is TRBV5-1 and J usage is TRBJ2-1; TRBD2 matches at 8 bases. The CDR3 covers 14 residues. The germline V gene encodes CDR1 SGHRS and CDR2 YFSETQ. CDR3 coding DNA: TGCGCCAGCAGGATCGCGGGGGGCCTCAATGAGCAGTTATTC. This sequence encodes CASRIAGGLNEQLF.

The rearrangement links TRBV7-2 to TRBJ2-7, with no clear D. The V and J ends lost 5 bases and 3 bases respectively, with 5 bases between them. CDR3 length equals 11 residues. Germline-derived CDR1 and CDR2 are SGHTA and FQGNSA. Written as DNA, the CDR3 is TGTGCCAGCAGCGAGCACTACGAGCAGTACTTC. Translation: CASSEHYEQYF.

In its sample, this clonotype was seen a few times. The chain is built from TRBV20-1 and TRBJ2-1, with D tentatively TRBD2 (7 bases). The CDR3 spans 16 residues. V was shortened by 0 bases and J by 2 bases, with 14 bases between the two germline ends. The germline gives CDR1 DFQATT, CDR2 SNEGSKA (reference sequence). CDR3 nucleotide sequence: TGCAGTGCTAGAGACCCGAGGGGGGGGACCTACAATGAGCAGTTCTTC. Protein sequence: CSARDPRGGTYNEQFF.

The V call is TRBV7-9, the J call TRBJ1-2, with D maybe TRBD1 (5 bases). The CDR3 has 14 residues. Trimming shortened V by 2 bases and J by 2 bases, and 9 bases separated the two germline ends. CDR1 and CDR2 from the germline V gene are SEHNR and FQNEAQ (reference sequence). The CDR3 sequence is CASSLRGGNYGYTF. The CDR3 DNA follows: TGTGCCAGCAGCTTAAGGGGAGGCAACTATGGCTACACCTTC.

V and J are TRBV5-5 and TRBJ2-7, with D perhaps matching TRBD1 (5 bases). The CDR3 has 16 residues. Germline V lookup: CDR1 SGHKS, CDR2 YYEKEE (reference sequence). Trimming shortened V by 3 bases and J by 0 bases, and 16 bases separated the two germline ends. The CDR3 spells CASSSAATVSSYEQYF. CDR3 DNA: TGTGCCAGCAGCTCGGCGGCGACAGTGAGCTCCTACGAGCAGTACTTC.

This clonotype was recorded a few times. This sequence joins TRBV15 and TRBJ2-7, with D unresolved. The CDR3 is made up of 15 amino acids. Germline V gives CDR1 LNHNV, CDR2 YYDKDF (reference sequence). V lost 0 bases and J 1 base, leaving 10 bases between the germline ends. CDR3 coding DNA: TGTGCCACCAGCAGAGAGCCAGACGGTTCCTACGAGCAGTACTTC. The encoded protein is CATSREPDGSYEQYF.

This clonotype was recorded many times. V is TRBV5-1 and J is TRBJ2-5; 13 positions agree with TRBD2. V trimming: 2 bases; J trimming: 2 bases; junction bases outside the gene matches: 3. The CDR3 is 16 amino acids. The germline CDR1 and CDR2 sequences are SGHRS and YFSETQ. The CDR3 DNA reads TGCGCCAGCAGCTTCGGGACTAGCGGGAAACAAGAGACCCAGTACTTC. This codes for CASSFGTSGKQETQYF.

The chain employs TRBV5-4 and TRBJ2-3; D not certain. Germline CDR1 SGHNT, CDR2 YYREEE (reference sequence). CDR3 length: 13 amino acids. Trimming left V 7 bases short and J 5 bases short, with 14 bases between. CDR3 residues: CASVVNFGDTQYF. The CDR3 DNA is TGTGCCAGCGTCGTTAATTTCGGAGATACGCAGTATTTT.

This clonotype was observed at least ten times. CDR3 sequence (DNA): TGCGCCAGCAGCCGAGTGGGCGGCGGGTTACGATATGGCTACACCTTC. Encoded protein: CASSRVGGGLRYGYTF. The V gene is TRBV4-3, the J gene TRBJ1-2; D ambiguous. V lost 4 bases, J lost 5 bases, and 20 bases lay in between. The CDR3 runs 16 residues. Germline CDR1 LGHNA, CDR2 YSLEER.

The table lists this clonotype with many counts. This chain joins TRBV5-6 and TRBJ1-1, with a tentative D call TRBD1 (5 bases). Germline V CDR1 and CDR2: SGHDT, YYEEEE. V lost 0 bases, J lost 2 bases, and 11 bases lay in between. The CDR3 sequence is 15 residues long. CDR3 residues: CASSLAIQGNTEAFF. In nucleotides, the CDR3 is TGTGCCAGCAGCTTGGCGATCCAGGGAAACACTGAAGCTTTCTTT.

The chain is built from TRBV7-2 and TRBJ2-1; 12 bases line up with TRBD2. CDR1 SGHTA and CDR2 FQGNSA come from the germline V gene. With 0 bases clipped from V and 7 bases from J, the junction kept 7 bases outside the gene matches. The length of the CDR3 is 17 residues. The CDR3 nucleotides are TGTGCCAGCAGCTTAGCGTGGGGACTAGCGGGCGGAAATGAGCAGTTCTTC. Protein sequence: CASSLAWGLAGGNEQFF.

The rearrangement joins TRBV5-4 to TRBJ1-1; a weak D match, TRBD1 (5 bases). Looked up from germline, CDR1 is SGHNT and CDR2 is YYREEE (reference sequence). The CDR3 has 15 amino acids. V lost 2 bases and J 4 bases, leaving 15 bases between the germline ends. CDR3 amino acids: CASSFGGLGGTEAFF. CDR3 nucleotides: TGTGCCAGCAGCTTTGGGGGGTTGGGTGGCACTGAAGCTTTCTTT.

This clonotype was counted at least ten times. The gene calls are TRBV6-1 and TRBJ1-5, with D possibly being TRBD1 (6 bases). Germline CDR1 and CDR2: MNHNS and SASEGT. The ends were cut back, 6 bases at V and 3 bases at J, with 15 bases in the middle. The CDR3 consists of 15 residues. CDR3 sequence: CASSAGTSSNQPQHF. The DNA of the CDR3 is TGTGCCAGCAGCGCCGGGACATCCTCCAATCAGCCCCAGCATTTT.

This clonotype has just a few counts. The gene calls are TRBV6-2 or TRBV6-3 and TRBJ2-3; 11 nucleotides line up with TRBD2. The germline V gene has CDR1 MNHEY and CDR2 SVGEGT. This CDR3 spans 14 amino acids. V lost 5 bases, J lost 4 bases, and 2 bases stayed unmatched. The DNA of the CDR3 is TGTGCCAGCAGTCAGGGACTAGCGGCAGATACGCAGTATTTT. Translating it yields CASSQGLAADTQYF.